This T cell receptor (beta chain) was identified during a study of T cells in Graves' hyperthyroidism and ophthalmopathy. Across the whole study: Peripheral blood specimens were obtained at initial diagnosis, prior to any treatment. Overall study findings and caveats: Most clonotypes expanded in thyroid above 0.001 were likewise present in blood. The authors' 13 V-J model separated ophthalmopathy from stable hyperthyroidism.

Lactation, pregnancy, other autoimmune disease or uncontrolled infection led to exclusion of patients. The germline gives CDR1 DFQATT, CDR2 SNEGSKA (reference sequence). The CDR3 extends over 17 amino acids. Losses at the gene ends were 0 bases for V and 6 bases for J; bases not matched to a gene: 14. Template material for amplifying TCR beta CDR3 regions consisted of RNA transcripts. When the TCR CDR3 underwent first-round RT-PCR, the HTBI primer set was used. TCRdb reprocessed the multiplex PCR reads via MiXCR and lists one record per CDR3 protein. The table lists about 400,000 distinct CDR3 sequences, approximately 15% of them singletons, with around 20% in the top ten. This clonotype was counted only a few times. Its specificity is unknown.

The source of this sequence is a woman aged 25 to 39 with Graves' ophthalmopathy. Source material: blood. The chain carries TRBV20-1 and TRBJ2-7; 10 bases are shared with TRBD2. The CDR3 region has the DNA TGCAGTGCTAGAGATCGTGGAGAGCGGGGGGGTTACCCCGAGCAGTACTTC. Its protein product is CSARDRGERGGYPEQYF.